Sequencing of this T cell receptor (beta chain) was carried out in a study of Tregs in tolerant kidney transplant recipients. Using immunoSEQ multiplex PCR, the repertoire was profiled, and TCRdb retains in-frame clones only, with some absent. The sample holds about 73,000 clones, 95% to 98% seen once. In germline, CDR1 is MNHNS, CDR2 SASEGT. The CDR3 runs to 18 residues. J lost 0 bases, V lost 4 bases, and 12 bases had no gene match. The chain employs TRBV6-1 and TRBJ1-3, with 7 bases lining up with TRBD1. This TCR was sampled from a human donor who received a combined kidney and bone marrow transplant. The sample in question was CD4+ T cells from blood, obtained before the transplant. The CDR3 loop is CASSALLLRDSSGNTIYF. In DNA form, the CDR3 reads TGTGCCAGCAGTGCCCTTTTACTCCGGGACAGCTCTGGAAACACCATATATTTT.